One and the same sample provided the 10 T cell receptor beta chains below, sequenced in a study of spatial heterogeneity in lung cancer. TCRdb re-called the 5' RACE reads with MiXCR, one entry per CDR3 protein. The table lists about 95,000 distinct CDR3 sequences, roughly 10% of them singletons. Noted time point: sample taken at primary tumor resection. Whole RNA obtained from tumor, nontumor lung or frozen PBMC underwent sequencing without sorting. The input for sequencing was PBMCs, taken at surgery. These receptors came from a male donor with early-stage non-small cell lung cancer.

The chain couples TRBV20-1 to TRBJ1-5; 7 nucleotides align to TRBD1. This CDR3 spans 16 amino acids. Germline CDR1 and CDR2: DFQATT and SNEGSKA (reference sequence). V gave up 4 bases and J gave up 7 bases; unmatched junction bases: 16. In DNA, the CDR3 is TGCAGTGCTAACCCGACGGGCTTTACAGGGGTACAGCCCCAGCATTTT. It yields the protein CSANPTGFTGVQPQHF.

This chain connects TRBV5-1 to TRBJ2-3; D possibly corresponds to TRBD2 (6 bases). The germline V and J ends were trimmed by 4 bases and 3 bases, with 12 bases remaining between them. CDR1 and CDR2 from the germline V gene are SGHRS and YFSETQ. This CDR3 contains 14 residues. The DNA for the CDR3 is TGCGCCAGCAGCCAGGGACTGGCAACAGATACGCAGTATTTT. It translates to CASSQGLATDTQYF. Supplemented by reference TRBV5-1 and TRBJ2-3, the full variable domain reads KAGVTQTPRYLIKTRGQQVTLSCSPISGHRSVSWYQQTPGQGLQFLFEYFSETQRNKGNFPGRFSGRQFSNSRSEMNVSTLELGDSALYLCASSQGLATDTQYFGPGTRLTVL.

This clonotype has a handful of counts. CDR3 residues: CASSPGWGHEQYF. The CDR3 nucleotides read TGTGCCAGCAGCCCCGGCTGGGGACACGAGCAGTACTTC. The rearrangement uses TRBV7-3 and TRBJ2-7; D tentatively reads TRBD1 or TRBD2 (5 bases each). The germline V and J ends were trimmed by 5 bases and 5 bases, with 13 bases remaining between them. This CDR3 region has 13 residues. Germline V gene data show CDR1 as SGHTA and CDR2 as FQGTGA.

This clonotype came up many times. The chain links TRBV7-9 to TRBJ2-1; D is possibly TRBD2 (6 bases). The length of the CDR3 is 14 residues. Germline V gene sequence: CDR1 SEHNR, CDR2 FQNEAQ (reference sequence). V was clipped by 4 bases and J by 10 bases, with 17 bases between them. CDR3 loop: CASSYGTGAREQFF. The CDR3 nucleotides read TGTGCCAGCAGCTATGGGACTGGGGCAAGGGAGCAGTTCTTC.

Only a few counts were recorded for this clonotype. The rearrangement links TRBV11-2 to TRBJ2-7; 7 bases agree with TRBD2. The germline CDR1 and CDR2 sequences are SGHAT and FQNNGV. Losses at the gene ends were 9 bases for V and 2 bases for J; bases not matched to a gene: 4. CDR3 length: 12 residues. The CDR3, as DNA: TGTGCCAGTGGAGCGGGGCCCTACGAGCAGTACTTC. It encodes CASGAGPYEQYF.

This rearrangement joins TRBV11-2 to TRBJ2-5; 14 bases are a match to TRBD2. This CDR3 region has 16 residues. V trimming: 4 bases; J trimming: 5 bases; junction bases outside the gene matches: 6. The germline CDR1 and CDR2 sequences are SGHAT and FQNNGV. CDR3 nucleotides: TGTGCCAGCAGCTCGCCACGACTAGCGGGGGGGGAGACCCAGTACTTC. It codes for CASSSPRLAGGETQYF.

The sample holds a few counts of this clonotype. This chain connects TRBV29-1 to TRBJ2-1; D is perhaps TRBD1 (5 bases). The CDR3 is 14 residues long. Per germline, CDR1 SQVTM and CDR2 ANQGSEA. Trimming left V 3 bases short and J 4 bases short, with 13 bases between. CDR3: CSVEGRARYNEQFF. DNA for the CDR3: TGCAGCGTTGAGGGCAGGGCACGATACAATGAGCAGTTCTTC.

The V and J genes are TRBV11-3 and TRBJ2-3, with D uncertain. Per the germline V gene, CDR1 is SGHNT and CDR2 is YENEEA. The CDR3 runs 14 residues. Trimming stripped 4 bases from V and 3 bases from J, with 11 bases between. The CDR3, as DNA: TGTGCCAGCAGCTCCGGGTCCACTACAGATACGCAGTATTTT. This codes for CASSSGSTTDTQYF.

This clonotype was seen many times. The V and J genes are TRBV27 and TRBJ2-5; D may be TRBD1 (6 bases). V was cut by 0 bases and J by 4 bases, with 9 bases left in between. The CDR3 contains 14 residues. The germline V gene encodes CDR1 MNHEY and CDR2 SMNVEV (reference sequence). The CDR3 sequence: CASSLSYRAETQYF. CDR3 DNA sequence: TGTGCCAGCAGTTTATCGTACAGGGCAGAGACCCAGTACTTC.

The J gene is TRBJ2-3, the V gene TRBV7-2, with 11 bases identical to TRBD2. The J segment lost 5 bases and the V segment lost 5 bases, leaving 9 bases of the junction unmatched. This CDR3 has 16 amino acids. The germline gives CDR1 SGHTA, CDR2 FQGNSA. The CDR3 region is CASSGGLADPRDTQYF. The CDR3 DNA reads as TGTGCCAGCAGCGGGGGACTAGCGGACCCCCGAGATACGCAGTATTTT. Drawing the rest from reference TRBV7-2 and TRBJ2-3, the complete variable domain is GAGVSQSPSNKVTEKGKDVELRCDPISGHTALYWYRQSLGQGLEFLIYFQGNSAPDKSGLPSDRFSAERTGGSVSTLTIQRTQQEDSAVYLCASSGGLADPRDTQYFGPGTRLTVL.